These 7 T cell receptor beta chains came from one sample sequenced in a study of T cells in Graves' hyperthyroidism and ophthalmopathy. RNA transcripts gave rise to amplified TCR beta CDR3 regions. Using the HTBI primer set, a first-round RT-PCR was run on the TCR CDR3. MiXCR, applied by TCRdb to the multiplex PCR reads, yields one record per CDR3 protein. The table includes fewer than 350,000 distinct CDR3 sequences, approximately 15% detected once. The sequenced sample consisted of blood. These receptors came from a woman in her thirties or forties with Graves' hyperthyroidism.

This clonotype came up many times. This sequence joins TRBV20-1 and TRBJ2-1; the match to TRBD2 covers 9 bases. Germline CDR1 and CDR2: DFQATT and SNEGSKA (reference sequence). V lost 3 bases to trimming and J lost 2 bases; unmatched junction nucleotides: 17. The CDR3 runs to 19 residues. This CDR3 reads CSASSGSGSSFEAYNEQFF. The CDR3 DNA follows: TGCAGTGCTAGTAGTGGTAGCGGGAGCTCATTTGAAGCCTACAATGAGCAGTTCTTC.

This clonotype was observed at least ten times. The chain carries TRBV28 and TRBJ2-6; no clear D. The germline V gene has CDR1 MDHEN and CDR2 SYDVKM. The CDR3 has 15 residues. Trimming cost V 1 base and J 4 bases, with 8 bases left between them. Here the CDR3 DNA reads TGTGCCAGCAGTTTATCCTTGTCCGGGGCCAACGTCCTGACTTTC. Protein product: CASSLSLSGANVLTF.

This clonotype was recorded at least ten times. The chain recombines TRBV20-1 with TRBJ1-4; D is undetermined. The V gene lost 2 bases and the J gene lost 10 bases, with 11 bases spanning the gap. Per the germline V gene, CDR1 is DFQATT and CDR2 is SNEGSKA (reference sequence). CDR3 length equals 12 residues. The CDR3 DNA follows: TGCAGTGCTAGAAGGCCGATGGGAAAACTGTTTTTT. Its translation is CSARRPMGKLFF.

There are many counts of this clonotype. The genes are TRBV4-1 and TRBJ2-7; D ambiguous. Trimming took off 1 base at V and 0 bases at J, with 10 bases between the two ends. This CDR3 region has 15 residues. Germline V gene sequence: CDR1 MGHRA, CDR2 YSYEKL. Here the CDR3 DNA reads TGCGCCAGCAGCCAAGGGCCCAGGAGCTCCTACGAGCAGTACTTC. Its protein is CASSQGPRSSYEQYF.

This clonotype has more than one count but fewer than ten. This chain connects TRBV7-8 to TRBJ2-5; TRBD1 might be the D (5 bases). From germline, CDR1 is SGHVS and CDR2 FQNEAQ. The CDR3 extends over 12 amino acids. V lost 8 bases, J lost 5 bases, and 12 bases lay in between. In DNA, the CDR3 is TGTGCCAGCGGACACGGTATGGAGACCCAGTACTTC. The encoded protein is CASGHGMETQYF. The complete variable domain, with remaining parts taken from reference TRBV7-8 and TRBJ2-5, reads GAGVSQSPRYKVAKRGQDVALRCDPISGHVSLFWYQQALGQGPEFLTYFQNEAQLDKSGLPSDRFFAERPEGSVSTLKIQRTQQEDSAVYLCASGHGMETQYFGPGTRLLVL.

At least ten counts were recorded for this clonotype. The genes are TRBV2 and TRBJ2-1; 8 nucleotides match TRBD1. Losses at the gene ends were 2 bases for V and 4 bases for J; bases not matched to a gene: 7. The germline V gene encodes CDR1 SNHLY and CDR2 FYNNEI. The CDR3 spans 16 residues. The CDR3 is CASSETEGQAYNEQFF. Written as DNA, the CDR3 is TGTGCCAGCAGTGAAACAGAGGGACAGGCTTACAATGAGCAGTTCTTC.

This clonotype was seen many times. This chain joins TRBV12-3 or TRBV12-4 and TRBJ2-7, with D maybe TRBD1 (5 bases). Trimming removed 5 bases at V and 4 bases at J, with 12 bases between. The CDR3 contains 13 residues. The CDR3: CASSPTGKYEQYF. CDR3 DNA sequence: TGTGCCAGCAGTCCAACAGGAAAATACGAGCAGTACTTC.